The rows below give T cell receptor beta chains drawn from one sample of a study of Graves' ophthalmopathy and Graves' hyperthyroidism. From the multiplex PCR reads, TCRdb called clonotypes with MiXCR, one entry per CDR3 protein. The sample comprises more than 150,000 distinct CDR3 sequences, roughly 37% of which are singletons, and roughly 6% rests with the top ten. Material for sequencing was peripheral blood. Receptor source: a woman aged 40 to 50 with Graves' ophthalmopathy. Both conserved end residues are part of each CDR3. The size field is filled for only some rows; it gives once, few, many or a size class.

v_gene: TRBV12-5
abundance: many
j_gene: TRBJ1-1
len: 14
CDR3aa: CASGNWDRDTEAFF

v_gene: TRBV28
abundance: medium-sized
j_gene: TRBJ2-7
len: 11
CDR3aa: CASSEMDEQYF

v_gene: TRBV6-5
abundance: -
j_gene: TRBJ1-1
len: 15
CDR3aa: CASSYSTADHAEAFF

v_gene: TRBV6-1
abundance: -
j_gene: TRBJ1-2
len: 14
CDR3aa: CASSEPGQGYGYTF

v_gene: TRBV15
abundance: once
j_gene: TRBJ1-1
len: 15
CDR3aa: CATSSPGQVNTEAFF

v_gene: TRBV20-1
abundance: many
j_gene: TRBJ2-2
len: 17
CDR3aa: CSARGRIDSANTGELFF

v_gene: TRBV9
abundance: -
j_gene: TRBJ2-5
len: 14
CDR3aa: CASSVEGFEETQYF

v_gene: TRBV6-1
abundance: -
j_gene: TRBJ2-7
len: 14
CDR3aa: CASSDGSGIIEQYF

v_gene: TRBV18
abundance: many
j_gene: TRBJ1-3
len: 17
CDR3aa: CASSPAYRGQAGNTIYF

v_gene: TRBV4-1
abundance: many
j_gene: TRBJ2-7
len: 15
CDR3aa: CASSQAPVTSYEQYF

v_gene: TRBV28
abundance: few
j_gene: TRBJ2-5
len: 14
CDR3aa: CASSPLGSQETQYF

v_gene: TRBV6-5
abundance: many
j_gene: TRBJ1-2
len: 17
CDR3aa: CASSYSPGQRRDYGYTF

v_gene: TRBV5-1
abundance: many
j_gene: TRBJ2-7
len: 15
CDR3aa: CASSKIAGGPGEQYF

v_gene: TRBV7-2
abundance: -
j_gene: TRBJ2-7
len: 14
CDR3aa: CASSQDGRAYEQYF

v_gene: TRBV6-2/TRBV6-3
abundance: -
j_gene: TRBJ2-5
len: 14
CDR3aa: CASSYLPLRETQYF

v_gene: TRBV6-2/TRBV6-3
abundance: -
j_gene: TRBJ2-4
len: 14
CDR3aa: CASSPSVPRDIQYF

v_gene: TRBV7-2
abundance: many
j_gene: TRBJ2-2
len: 15
CDR3aa: CASSLAAGAGGELFF

v_gene: TRBV28
abundance: many
j_gene: TRBJ2-4
len: 16
CDR3aa: CASRGRTVLAKNIQYF

v_gene: TRBV12-3/TRBV12-4
abundance: once
j_gene: TRBJ1-1
len: 17
CDR3aa: CASSFVAGQGGDTEAFF

v_gene: TRBV10-1
abundance: many
j_gene: TRBJ2-7
len: 14
CDR3aa: CASSEPCGSYEQYF

v_gene: TRBV30
abundance: many
j_gene: TRBJ2-7
len: 12
CDR3aa: CAWSETGSEQYF

v_gene: TRBV7-9
abundance: many
j_gene: TRBJ1-2
len: 15
CDR3aa: CASRRMDRSNYGYTF

v_gene: TRBV12-3/TRBV12-4
abundance: -
j_gene: TRBJ1-2
len: 13
CDR3aa: CASSLDWDGGYTF

v_gene: TRBV28
abundance: once
j_gene: TRBJ2-7
len: 18
CDR3aa: CASSPPPLGAGGTYEQYF

v_gene: TRBV12-3/TRBV12-4
abundance: -
j_gene: TRBJ1-2
len: 15
CDR3aa: CASSVGTARRRGYTF

v_gene: TRBV6-5
abundance: many
j_gene: TRBJ1-2
len: 14
CDR3aa: CASSYRGGPYGYTF

v_gene: TRBV6-2/TRBV6-3
abundance: -
j_gene: TRBJ2-7
len: 12
CDR3aa: CASSDPGNEQYF

v_gene: TRBV28
abundance: -
j_gene: TRBJ1-1
len: 13
CDR3aa: CASSAPGLGEAFF